These 5 T cell receptor beta chains share one sample of origin, sequenced in a study of CD8 T cells in Susac syndrome. Reverse transcription of about 0.5 to 1 ug RNA was carried out with random hexamers. TCRdb used MiXCR to reprocess the immunoSEQ multiplex PCR reads, holding one entry per CDR3 protein. The profile shows about 200,000 distinct CDR3 sequences, roughly 95% of them singletons. Sequenced material: CD4+ T cells from PBMCs. These receptors all stem from a human donor with multiple sclerosis.

The J gene is TRBJ1-1, the V gene TRBV29-1, with D maybe TRBD1 (5 bases). This CDR3 has 13 residues. Germline assignment: CDR1 SQVTM and CDR2 ANQGSEA. CDR3 loop: CSGTGGVNTEAFF. The CDR3 coding sequence is TGCTCCGGGACGGGAGGCGTGAACACTGAAGCTTTCTTT.

The chain joins TRBV19 to TRBJ2-4; 8 bases are shared with TRBD1. After removal of 2 bases from V and 1 base from J, the junction contained 13 bases not matched to a gene. The CDR3 loop spans 19 amino acids. Germline V CDR1 and CDR2: LNHDA, SQIVND (reference sequence). This CDR3 is CASSISANRGSLAKNIQYF. CDR3 DNA sequence: TGTGCCAGTAGTATATCGGCCAACAGGGGGTCCTTGGCCAAAAACATTCAGTACTTC.

V is TRBV29-1 and J is TRBJ1-1; tentatively, D is TRBD1 (6 bases). Germline CDR1 SQVTM, CDR2 ANQGSEA. This CDR3 has 14 residues. Trimming cost V 6 bases and J 1 base, with 15 bases left between them. CDR3 in DNA: TGCAGCGTAAACAGGGATGTAGGGAACACTGAAGCTTTCTTT. This sequence encodes CSVNRDVGNTEAFF.

The genes are TRBV29-1 and TRBJ2-3; no definite D call. The V and J ends lost 4 bases and 1 base respectively, with 6 bases between them. CDR1 is SQVTM and CDR2 is ANQGSEA in the germline V gene. The CDR3 extends over 12 amino acids. CDR3 amino acids: CSVGWRTDTQYF. The CDR3 region has the DNA TGCAGCGTTGGGTGGCGCACAGATACGCAGTATTTT.

The genes are TRBV30 and TRBJ2-7, with D possibly being TRBD2 (6 bases). The germline gives CDR1 GTSNPN, CDR2 SVGIG (reference sequence). The CDR3 runs 14 residues. V lost 6 bases and J 2 bases, leaving 17 bases between the germline ends. As DNA, the CDR3 is TGTGCCTGCGAAAGCGGGCCGGGGACCTACGAGCAGTACTTC. It encodes CACESGPGTYEQYF.